These T cell receptor beta chains were read from a single sample in a study of OX40 agonist ivuxolimab in advanced cancers. TCRdb's table, derived via immunoSEQ multiplex PCR, lists solely in-frame clones and lacks some. The table lists tens of thousands of clones, 84% of them singletons, with around 0.78% in the top ten. The sequenced sample was CD4+ or CD8+ T cells sorted from blood, obtained in a trial of the OX40 agonist ivuxolimab. The receptors stem from an adult with an advanced solid tumor such as melanoma, head and neck, liver or kidney cancer. The CDR3 runs from the conserved cysteine through the conserved F or W. D genes are given only for firm matches. Part of the rows lack a size; the others show once, few, many or a class for expanded clones.

TRBJ1-3	NA	NA	TRBV19	CASSKGAGPGNTIYF	TGTGCCAGTAGTAAGGGCGCGGGCCCTGGAAACACCATATATTTT
TRBJ1-2	NA	NA	TRBV19	CASTTGLSGYTF	TGTGCCAGTACTACAGGGTTAAGTGGCTACACCTTC
TRBJ2-3	NA	NA	TRBV12-5	CASGRDGRSTDTQYF	TGTGCTAGTGGTCGGGACGGACGAAGCACAGATACGCAGTATTTT
TRBJ2-2	NA	NA	TRBV6-4	CASSDSHGRPGELFF	TGTGCCAGCAGTGACTCTCATGGACGTCCCGGGGAGCTGTTTTTT
TRBJ2-5	NA	NA	TRBV9	CASSVGSGEETQYF	TGTGCCAGCAGCGTAGGTTCGGGGGAAGAGACCCAGTACTTC
TRBJ1-6	NA	NA	TRBV30	CAWSPSGSNNSPLHF	TGTGCCTGGAGCCCTTCCGGTTCCAATAATTCACCCCTCCACTTT
TRBJ2-5	NA	NA	TRBV18	CASSSLGTQSQTQYF	TGTGCCAGCTCATCGCTCGGGACTCAAAGCCAGACCCAGTACTTC
TRBJ1-1	NA	NA	TRBV5-1	CASSLEAGGAFF	TGCGCCAGCAGCTTGGAGGCAGGAGGTGCTTTCTTT
TRBJ1-6	NA	TRBD1	TRBV19	CASSVTGTGGYSPLHF	TGTGCCAGTAGTGTTACCGGGACAGGGGGTTATTCACCCCTCCACTTT
TRBJ2-2	NA	NA	TRBV27	CATRRGPNTGELFF	TGTGCCACCCGCCGAGGGCCAAACACCGGGGAGCTGTTTTTT
TRBJ1-2	NA	NA	TRBV5-4	CASSFAPELPYGYTF	TGTGCCAGCAGCTTTGCCCCAGAGCTGCCTTATGGCTACACCTTC
TRBJ2-5	NA	NA	TRBV19	CASSSLGREVMETQYF	TGTGCCAGTAGTTCCCTCGGCAGGGAGGTTATGGAGACCCAGTACTTC
TRBJ2-5	few	NA	TRBV7-9	CASSLSGDETQYF	TGTGCCAGCAGCTTATCAGGGGATGAGACCCAGTACTTC
TRBJ2-6	NA	NA	TRBV19	CATSRTVSGANVLTF	TGTGCCACCTCAAGAACGGTCTCTGGGGCCAACGTCCTGACTTTC
TRBJ2-7	NA	NA	TRBV6-1	CASSEVYWGGRDLYEQYF	TGTGCCAGCAGTGAAGTATATTGGGGTGGACGGGATTTATACGAGCAGTACTTC
TRBJ2-7	NA	TRBD1	TRBV18	CASSPTGTGGYEQYF	TGTGCCAGCTCACCAACCGGGACAGGGGGATACGAGCAGTACTTC
TRBJ1-3	once	NA	TRBV6-5	CASSYQSGGAKDTIYF	TGTGCCAGCAGTTACCAGTCCGGGGGCGCGAAGGACACCATATATTTT
TRBJ1-2	NA	NA	TRBV7-9	CASSILSVDGYTF	TGTGCCAGCAGCATCCTAAGCGTGGATGGCTACACCTTC